A selection of T cell receptor beta chains follows, all from one sample in a study of cytomegalovirus exposure and HLA in healthy donors. The repertoire was sequenced with immunoSEQ multiplex PCR; TCRdb's copy has only in-frame clones and lacks some. There are approximately 100,000 clones in the sample; about 75% occur only once, and 4.5% to 6% lies in the top ten. The sequenced sample was PBMCs. The receptors derive from a woman aged 40 to 50 in good health and CMV-seronegative. The CDR3 runs from the conserved cysteine through the conserved F or W. The D gene is left open where the match is weak. Part of the rows lack a size; the others show once, few, many or a class for expanded clones.

d_call cdr3_length j_call v_call clone_size cdr3_aa cdr3_nt
TRBD1 11 TRBJ1-1 TRBV7-9 few CASSLDREAFF TGTGCCAGCAGCTTGGACAGGGAAGCTTTCTTT
- 14 TRBJ1-2 TRBV11-2 - CASSLEPGYYGYTF TGTGCCAGCAGCTTAGAGCCAGGGTACTATGGCTACACCTTC
- 17 TRBJ1-2 TRBV10-2 - CASSESTLKGGYYGYTF TGCGCCAGCAGTGAGTCGACCCTCAAGGGGGGGTACTATGGCTACACCTTC
- 15 TRBJ2-7 TRBV5-1 - CASSLAGDRSYEQYF TGCGCCAGCAGCTTGGCGGGTGATCGGTCCTACGAGCAGTACTTC
- 13 TRBJ1-5 TRBV18 - CASSRELEQPQHF TGTGCCAGCTCACGCGAACTCGAACAGCCCCAGCATTTT
TRBD2 16 TRBJ2-5 TRBV5-4 - CASSLVSGGGQETQYF TGTGCCAGCAGCTTGGTTAGCGGGGGGGGGCAAGAGACCCAGTACTTC
TRBD1 15 TRBJ2-4 TRBV30 - CAWSAPTGGGDIQYF TGTGCCTGGAGTGCACCGACAGGGGGCGGGGACATTCAGTACTTC
- 13 TRBJ1-5 TRBV6-5 - CASRGQSNQPQHF TGTGCCAGCAGGGGACAAAGCAATCAGCCCCAGCATTTT
- 16 TRBJ1-5 TRBV7-8 - CASSFNWGGDNQPQHF TGTGCCAGCAGCTTTAACTGGGGGGGCGACAATCAGCCCCAGCATTTT
TRBD1 14 TRBJ1-1 TRBV11-2 - CASSFEKQGAEAFF TGTGCCAGCAGCTTCGAAAAACAGGGGGCCGAAGCTTTCTTT
TRBD1 14 TRBJ2-7 TRBV18 few CASSPRRQGEEQYF TGTGCCAGCTCACCTCGCCGACAGGGCGAAGAGCAGTACTTC
- 13 TRBJ1-2 TRBV9 few CASSRTGMSGYTF TGTGCCAGCAGCCGAACAGGGATGAGCGGCTACACCTTC
- 15 TRBJ2-7 TRBV7-9 - CASTVRAGASYEQYF TGTGCCAGCACCGTTAGGGCGGGGGCCTCCTACGAGCAGTACTTC
TRBD2 13 TRBJ2-3 TRBV2 - CATRSGGVDTQYF TGTGCCACCCGTAGCGGGGGGGTTGATACGCAGTATTTT
- 14 TRBJ1-2 TRBV21-1 - CASSKVGGSEGYTF TGTGCCAGCAGCAAAGTGGGGGGTTCCGAAGGCTACACCTTC
TRBD1 15 TRBJ1-1 TRBV5-1 - CASSFQGAVSTEAFF TGCGCCAGCAGCTTTCAGGGGGCTGTTTCAACTGAAGCTTTCTTT
TRBD2 16 TRBJ2-1 TRBV12-5 - CASASGGSDSYNEQFF TGTGCTAGTGCCTCCGGGGGGAGTGACTCCTACAATGAGCAGTTCTTC
TRBD2 14 TRBJ2-1 TRBV30 - CASRTSSSYNEQFF TGTGCCTCCCGGACTAGCAGCTCCTACAATGAGCAGTTCTTC
- 14 TRBJ2-3 TRBV10-2 few CASSWSGPTDTQYF TGCGCCAGCAGTTGGAGCGGGCCCACAGATACGCAGTATTTT
TRBD1 21 TRBJ2-7 TRBV4-1 once CASSPSGETGPNGLLPYEQYF TGCGCCAGCAGCCCCTCTGGCGAGACAGGGCCTAACGGACTTTTGCCCTACGAGCAGTACTTC
- 16 TRBJ2-6 TRBV5-8 - CASSLAQVPGANVLTF TGTGCCAGCAGCTTAGCACAGGTCCCTGGGGCCAACGTCCTGACTTTC
- 12 TRBJ1-2 TRBV7-9 - CASSSGGYGYTF TGTGCCAGCAGCAGCGGGGGGTATGGCTACACCTTC
TRBD1 11 TRBJ1-2 TRBV30 - CAYRGRLGYTF TGTGCCTACAGGGGCCGTTTGGGCTACACCTTC
- 17 TRBJ1-4 TRBV2 - CASSEAAGTWANEKLFF TGTGCCAGCAGTGAAGCAGCAGGGACTTGGGCTAATGAAAAACTGTTTTTT
- 12 TRBJ1-2 TRBV6-6 few CASVRQGYGYTF TGTGCCAGCGTTAGGCAGGGTTATGGCTACACCTTC
- 15 TRBJ2-6 TRBV27 - CACRDTNSGANVLTF TGTGCCTGCCGGGACACCAACTCTGGGGCCAACGTCCTGACTTTC
- 14 TRBJ1-3 TRBV4-1 once CASKTEPSGNTIYF TGCGCCAGCAAAACCGAGCCCTCTGGAAACACCATATATTTT
TRBD2 18 TRBJ2-3 TRBV9 - CASSVESSGGASTDTQYF TGTGCCAGCAGCGTAGAATCTAGCGGGGGGGCAAGCACAGATACGCAGTATTTT
TRBD2 16 TRBJ2-3 TRBV18 - CASSPLAGGTTDTQYF TGTGCCAGCTCACCACTAGCGGGGGGTACCACAGATACGCAGTATTTT
TRBD1 15 TRBJ1-1 TRBV7-2 - CASSTHRGSNTEAFF TGTGCCAGCAGCACCCACAGGGGGTCAAACACTGAAGCTTTCTTT
- 15 TRBJ1-2 TRBV6-5 - CASSYGVRADGGYTF TGTGCCAGCAGTTATGGGGTCAGGGCGGATGGTGGCTACACCTTC
- 14 TRBJ1-5 TRBV6-5 - CATAGVSDAQPQHF TGTGCCACGGCGGGAGTCTCCGACGCTCAGCCCCAGCATTTT
- 12 TRBJ1-1 TRBV29-1 - CSVDLGDTEAFF TGCAGCGTTGATTTAGGGGACACTGAAGCTTTCTTT
TRBD1 13 TRBJ1-2 TRBV29-1 - CSVTTGTNYGYTF TGCAGCGTTACGACAGGGACTAACTATGGCTACACCTTC
- 13 TRBJ2-5 TRBV19 - CASSYRGGETQYF TGTGCCAGTAGTTACAGGGGGGGAGAGACCCAGTACTTC
TRBD2 18 TRBJ2-1 TRBV4-1 - CASSQTPTSGGIPNEQFF TGCGCCAGCAGCCAAACCCCCACTAGCGGGGGGATCCCAAATGAGCAGTTCTTC
TRBD1 14 TRBJ2-3 TRBV4-1 - CASSWDSFTDTQYF TGCGCCAGCAGCTGGGACAGTTTCACAGATACGCAGTATTTT
TRBD2 15 TRBJ2-1 TRBV6-5 few CASSYIAGGPREQFF TGTGCCAGCAGTTACATAGCGGGGGGGCCTCGGGAGCAGTTCTTC
- 12 TRBJ2-2 TRBV5-1 - CASSQIPGELFF TGCGCCAGCAGCCAGATCCCCGGGGAGCTGTTTTTT
TRBD1 14 TRBJ1-1 TRBV5-4 - CASSLLQGWGEAFF TGTGCCAGCAGCTTGCTACAGGGGTGGGGTGAAGCTTTCTTT
- 13 TRBJ1-1 TRBV15 - CATSRSMNTEAFF TGTGCCACCAGCAGGAGTATGAACACTGAAGCTTTCTTT
TRBD2 15 TRBJ2-3 TRBV7-9 - CASRIAGAFTDTQYF TGTGCCAGCAGGATAGCGGGGGCCTTTACAGATACGCAGTATTTT
- 16 TRBJ1-2 TRBV6-5 once CASSYYQTGQGYGYTF TGTGCCAGCAGTTACTACCAGACAGGCCAAGGATATGGCTACACCTTC
- 13 TRBJ1-1 TRBV7-8 - CASSLRGNTEAFF TGTGCCAGCAGCCTGCGAGGGAACACTGAAGCTTTCTTT
TRBD1 12 TRBJ1-2 TRBV30 few CAWLGTGDGYTF TGTGCCTGGCTTGGGACAGGGGACGGCTACACCTTC
- 14 TRBJ1-4 TRBV6-5 large CASSRTFIYEKLFF TGTGCCAGCAGCCGGACTTTTATTTATGAAAAACTGTTTTTT
- 14 TRBJ2-5 TRBV5-8 few CASSLGQYQETQYF TGTGCCAGCAGCTTAGGACAGTACCAAGAGACCCAGTACTTC
- 19 TRBJ1-4 TRBV18 - CASSAYPGATYTTNEKLFF TGTGCCAGCTCAGCATACCCAGGGGCAACTTACACAACTAATGAAAAACTGTTTTTT
TRBD1 14 TRBJ1-1 TRBV27 - CASSPWTGITEAFF TGTGCCAGCAGTCCCTGGACAGGGATCACTGAAGCTTTCTTT
- 14 TRBJ1-3 TRBV10-3 few CAISETARGYTIYF TGTGCCATCAGTGAGACGGCAAGAGGATACACCATATATTTT